The clone carrying this T cell receptor beta chain appeared a few times. Antigen specificity is unknown. The record originates from a study of response to subunit inactivated influenza vaccine. Points from the study as a whole: With each seasonal influenza vaccination, the authors suggested, few new T cells are recruited.

This CDR3 comprises 20 residues. The V gene's germline CDR1 is SGHAT and CDR2 FQNNGV. The trim removed 1 base at V and 4 bases at J, leaving 19 bases unmatched. TCRdb reprocessed the RT-PCR reads via MiXCR and lists one record per CDR3 protein. This table has some 640,000 distinct CDR3 sequences, roughly 13% appearing once. The specimen was PBMCs from blood, collected less than 15 days before vaccination. The J gene is TRBJ2-1, the V gene TRBV11-2; 7 positions match TRBD2. This receptor was identified in a man aged 45 to 65 who received an inactivated influenza vaccine. CDR3 DNA sequence: TGTGCCAGCAGCTTAGGAGGGAGTGTCGGGATAGCGGGTCGGTACAATGAGCAGTTCTTC. The encoded protein is CASSLGGSVGIAGRYNEQFF.